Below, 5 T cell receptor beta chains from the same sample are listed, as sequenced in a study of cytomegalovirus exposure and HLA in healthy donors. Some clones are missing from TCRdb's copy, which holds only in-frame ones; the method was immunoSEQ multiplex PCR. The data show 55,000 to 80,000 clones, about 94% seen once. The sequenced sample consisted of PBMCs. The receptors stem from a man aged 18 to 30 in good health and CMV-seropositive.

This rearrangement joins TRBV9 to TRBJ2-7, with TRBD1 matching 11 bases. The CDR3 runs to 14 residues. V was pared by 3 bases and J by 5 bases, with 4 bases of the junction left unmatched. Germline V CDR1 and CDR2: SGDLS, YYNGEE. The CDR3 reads CASSGTGGVDEQYF. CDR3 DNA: TGTGCCAGCAGCGGGACAGGGGGCGTGGACGAGCAGTACTTC.

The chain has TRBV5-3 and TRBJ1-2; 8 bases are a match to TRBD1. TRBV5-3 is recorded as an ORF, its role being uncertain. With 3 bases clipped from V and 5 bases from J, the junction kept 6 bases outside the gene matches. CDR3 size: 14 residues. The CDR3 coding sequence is TGTGCCAGAAGCTCCCGGGACAGGCCTTATGGCTACACCTTC. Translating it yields CARSSRDRPYGYTF.

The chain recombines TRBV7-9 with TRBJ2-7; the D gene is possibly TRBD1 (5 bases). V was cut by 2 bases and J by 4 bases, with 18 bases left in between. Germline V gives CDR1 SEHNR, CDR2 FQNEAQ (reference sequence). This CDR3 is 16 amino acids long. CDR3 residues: CASSLMDTMLGYEQYF. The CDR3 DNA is TGTGCCAGCAGCTTAATGGACACGATGCTAGGTTACGAGCAGTACTTC.

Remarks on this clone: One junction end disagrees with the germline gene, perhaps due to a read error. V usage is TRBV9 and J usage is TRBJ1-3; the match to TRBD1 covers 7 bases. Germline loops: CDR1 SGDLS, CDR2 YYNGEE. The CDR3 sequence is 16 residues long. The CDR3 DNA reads TGTGCCAGCAGCGCACCGACAGGGCTAGCCGGAAACACTATATATTTT. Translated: CASSAPTGLAGNTIYF.

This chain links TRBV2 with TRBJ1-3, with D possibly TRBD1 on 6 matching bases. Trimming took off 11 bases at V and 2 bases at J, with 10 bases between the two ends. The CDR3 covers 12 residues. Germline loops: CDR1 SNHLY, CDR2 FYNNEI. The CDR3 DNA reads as TGTGCCTCCAGGGGAGCTGGAAACACCATATATTTT. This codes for CASRGAGNTIYF.